Presented here are 7 T cell receptor beta chains from one specimen sequenced in a study of T cell responses to AZD1222 COVID-19 vaccine. The data were produced by immunoSEQ multiplex PCR, yet TCRdb's version contains in-frame clones alone and is incomplete. Of about 110,000 clones listed, 70% to 90% are singletons. The sequencing here drew on peripheral blood, taken 28 days after the second AZD1222 dose. The receptors stem from an adult who received the AZD1222 COVID-19 vaccine.

Remarks on this clone: Other nucleotide sequences from this sample produce the same CDR3. The J gene is TRBJ1-5, the V gene TRBV19, with a weak D call TRBD1 (5 bases). The germline V gene encodes CDR1 LNHDA and CDR2 SQIVND (reference sequence). This CDR3 region has 14 residues. V lost 11 bases to trimming and J lost 7 bases, with 21 bases between them. CDR3 region: CAGSGRGGGQPQHF. CDR3 in DNA: TGTGCCGGCAGTGGACGGGGCGGGGGGCAGCCCCAGCATTTT.

The chain carries TRBV7-8 and TRBJ1-5, with TRBD1 matching 7 bases. Germline values: CDR1 SGHVS, CDR2 FQNEAQ. The CDR3 consists of 16 residues. V gave up 2 bases and J gave up 4 bases; unmatched junction bases: 8. CDR3 loop: CASSLRWGQRNQPQHF. Written as DNA, the CDR3 is TGTGCCAGCAGCTTACGGTGGGGACAGAGAAATCAGCCCCAGCATTTT.

This chain joins TRBV14 and TRBJ1-3; no clear D gene. Between the trimmed V and J ends, which lost 5 bases and 0 bases, there was a span of 8 bases. CDR1 SGHDN and CDR2 FVKESK come from the germline V gene. CDR3 size: 14 residues. The CDR3 is CASSTTTSGNTIYF. DNA for the CDR3: TGTGCCAGCAGCACAACTACCTCTGGAAACACCATATATTTT.

This rearrangement joins TRBV5-4 to TRBJ2-3, with 8 bases that match TRBD2. Per germline, CDR1 SGHNT and CDR2 YYREEE (reference sequence). Trimming removed 0 bases from V and 1 base from J; junction bases left unmatched: 1. The CDR3 length is 15 residues. This chain's CDR3 is CASSLGAGGTDTQYF. For the CDR3, the DNA is TGTGCCAGCAGCTTGGGAGCGGGGGGCACAGATACGCAGTATTTT.

This clone was picked up one time. The chain joins TRBV28 to TRBJ1-6; D gene unclear. Deletions cut 1 base from V and 10 bases from J, with 5 bases between. The CDR3 totals 12 residues. CDR1 is MDHEN and CDR2 is SYDVKM in the germline V gene. CDR3 DNA sequence: TGTGCCAGCAGTTTATTGAACTCACCCCTCCACTTT. Its translation: CASSLLNSPLHF.

The V gene is TRBV5-1, the J gene TRBJ1-4, with D unresolved. There are 16 residues in the CDR3. V lost 4 bases and J lost 3, with 16 bases in between. CDR1 SGHRS and CDR2 YFSETQ come from the germline V gene. The CDR3 coding sequence is TGCGCCAGCAGCATAGGGCTCCCTCGGGCTAATGAAAAACTGTTTTTT. Protein: CASSIGLPRANEKLFF.

The V call is TRBV12-3 or TRBV12-4, the J call TRBJ1-1; D is ambiguous. The CDR3 consists of 13 residues. V was clipped by 3 bases and J by 1 base, with 6 bases between them. CDR3 sequence (DNA): TGTGCCAGCAGTTTCAGAGAGAACACTGAAGCTTTCTTT. Amino acid sequence: CASSFRENTEAFF.